The entry below gives a single T cell receptor (beta chain) sequence along with its context. This record belongs to a study of blood T cell repertoires in COVID-19. Study-wide background: There were acute and convalescent COVID-19 samples, and they came from the United States, Italy and Spain. PBMCs, B-cell-depleted T cells, or T cells provided the cDNA or gDNA that made up the material.

In the original processing: Amplifying reference gene primers gave estimates of nucleated cell counts. Repertoires were generated with immunoSEQ multiplex PCR, while TCRdb's copy carries only in-frame clones and drops some. That table furnishes V, J and clone size, whereas the DNA furnished D and trimming. The table includes 84,000 or so clones, approximately 80% detected once. This CDR3 has 17 residues. CDR1 and CDR2 (germline): LNHNV, YYDKDF (reference sequence). J gave up 4 bases and V 3 bases, and 7 bases lay outside the gene matches. This chain links TRBV15 with TRBJ2-3; TRBD2 aligns across 13 bases. Sequencing was carried out using peripheral blood. The clonotype was recovered from a woman at least 80 years old with acute or convalescent COVID-19. CDR3 in amino acids: CATSSFGLAGVADTQYF. DNA for the CDR3: TGTGCCACCAGCAGCTTCGGACTAGCGGGGGTCGCAGATACGCAGTATTTT. The full variable domain, completed using reference TRBV15 and TRBJ2-3, is DAMVIQNPRYQVTQFGKPVTLSCSQTLNHNVMYWYQQKSSQAPKLLFHYYDKDFNNEADTPDNFQSRRPNTSFCFLDIRSPGLGDTAMYLCATSSFGLAGVADTQYFGPGTRLTVL.